These 25 T cell receptor beta chains share one sample of origin, sequenced in a study of blood T cell repertoires in COVID-19. The assay was immunoSEQ multiplex PCR, and TCRdb's table has in-frame clones only and misses some. The data show 75,000 to 90,000 clones, with more than 70% seen just once and 8% held by the top ten. The sequenced sample was peripheral blood. These receptors were collected from a man in his fifties with active COVID-19.

The J gene is TRBJ2-1, the V gene TRBV30; 10 bases line up with TRBD1. The CDR3 is made up of 14 amino acids. Germline CDR1 GTSNPN, CDR2 SVGIG (reference sequence). The CDR3 here is CAGEVGQGRHEQFF. CDR3 bases: TGTGCGGGGGAAGTGGGACAGGGGAGACATGAGCAGTTCTTC.

This clone is medium-sized. A read error may produce the germline difference seen at one junction end. The V and J genes are TRBV27 and TRBJ2-2; D is unresolved. From germline, CDR1 is MNHEY and CDR2 SMNVEV (reference sequence). This CDR3 has 15 amino acids. The CDR3 sequence: CASSLSGLNSGELFF. The CDR3 region has the DNA TGTGCCAGCAGTTTAAGTGGTCTGAACTCCGGGGAGCTGTTTTTT.

This clone was observed a few times. J is TRBJ2-3 and V is TRBV27, with D unresolved. Per the germline V gene, CDR1 is MNHEY and CDR2 is SMNVEV (reference sequence). The CDR3 spans 14 residues. Trimming cost V 2 bases and J 6 bases, with 12 bases left between them. CDR3 loop: CASSLGAPVDTQYF. CDR3 nucleotides: TGTGCCAGCAGTTTAGGAGCCCCGGTGGATACGCAGTATTTT.

V and J are TRBV28 and TRBJ2-1, with 14 positions matching TRBD2. Germline V gene data show CDR1 as MDHEN and CDR2 as SYDVKM. V dropped 6 bases and J dropped 8; count of bases not matched to a gene: 12. The CDR3 extends over 17 amino acids. CDR3 sequence (DNA): TGTGCCAGCAGCCTCAGACTAGCGGGAGGGCCTGTCGATGAGCAGTTCTTC. The encoded protein is CASSLRLAGGPVDEQFF.

The chain joins TRBV7-6 to TRBJ1-6, with no clear D. Trimming removed 3 bases at V and 9 bases at J, with 15 bases between. The CDR3 extends over 15 amino acids. Germline V lookup: CDR1 SGHVS, CDR2 FNYEAQ. CDR3 region: CASSFEGSGLSPLHF. CDR3 DNA sequence: TGTGCCAGCAGCTTTGAGGGCAGCGGCCTTTCACCCCTCCACTTT.

The rearrangement uses TRBV3-1 (or the pseudogene TRBV3-2) and TRBJ1-3, with 9 bases matching TRBD1. The ends lost 4 bases at V and 0 bases at J; junction bases unmatched: 25. The germline gives CDR1 LGHDT, CDR2 YNNKEL (reference sequence). The CDR3 is made up of 23 amino acids. CDR3: CASSRGRTGAQRPPPSSGNTIYF. The CDR3 DNA is TGTGCCAGCAGCCGAGGCCGGACAGGGGCCCAACGGCCCCCCCCGAGCTCTGGAAACACCATATATTTT.

In its sample, this clone ranks as medium-sized. This chain uses TRBV28 with TRBJ2-1; 8 nucleotides align to TRBD2. The germline CDR1 and CDR2 sequences are MDHEN and SYDVKM. The CDR3 sequence is 16 residues long. With V trimmed by 6 bases and J by 5 bases, 12 bases remained unmatched. The CDR3 coding sequence is TGTGCCAGCAGCCCGCCTTCTAGCGGGTTTGACAATGAGCAGTTCTTC. Translated: CASSPPSSGFDNEQFF.

This clone occurred a few times. The chain combines TRBV9 with TRBJ2-1; perhaps TRBD2 as D (5 bases). Germline loops: CDR1 SGDLS, CDR2 YYNGEE. The CDR3 contains 16 residues. Trimming left V 0 bases short and J 1 base short, with 11 bases between. As DNA, the CDR3 is TGTGCCAGCAGCGTAGCAGCGGCCTCTTCCTACAATGAGCAGTTCTTC. This translates into CASSVAAASSYNEQFF. The whole variable domain, filled in from reference TRBV9 and TRBJ2-1, reads DSGVTQTPKHLITATGQRVTLRCSPRSGDLSVYWYQQSLDQGLQFLIQYYNGEERAKGNILERFSAQQFPDLHSELNLSSLELGDSALYFCASSVAAASSYNEQFFGPGTRLTVL.

V gene TRBV4-3 combines with J gene TRBJ2-6; D not certain. The V and J ends lost 0 bases and 2 bases respectively, with 5 bases between them. CDR3 size: 15 residues. Germline values: CDR1 LGHNA, CDR2 YSLEER. CDR3 DNA sequence: TGCGCCAGCAGCCAAGAGCGTGCTGGGGCCAACGTCCTGACTTTC. It is translated as CASSQERAGANVLTF.

This chain links TRBV10-3 with TRBJ1-5; 7 bases are a match to TRBD1. V lost 8 bases, J lost 0 bases, and 10 bases stayed unmatched. CDR3 length: 16 residues. Per germline, CDR1 ENHRY and CDR2 SYGVKD. CDR3 nucleotides: TGTGCCATCTCCGGAGGGGGCGATCGTAGCAATCAGCCCCAGCATTTT. This encodes CAISGGGDRSNQPQHF.

This rearrangement joins TRBV5-1 to TRBJ2-6; D gene uncertain. Trimming pared 0 bases from V and 0 bases from J, leaving 10 bases between. Germline CDR1 is SGHRS and CDR2 is YFSETQ. The CDR3 totals 17 residues. The CDR3 here is CASSLEVSGSGANVLTF. The CDR3 bases are TGCGCCAGCAGCTTGGAAGTTTCAGGCTCTGGGGCCAACGTCCTGACTTTC.

This chain uses TRBV19 with TRBJ1-2; 7 nucleotides align to TRBD1. Germline CDR1 reads LNHDA; CDR2 reads SQIVND (reference sequence). There are 13 residues in the CDR3. J lost 7 bases, V lost 3 bases, and 5 bases had no gene match. CDR3 residues: CASSIDRVAGYTF. CDR3 in DNA: TGTGCCAGTAGTATCGACAGGGTGGCTGGCTACACCTTC.

This clone was observed a single time. The chain is built from TRBV29-1 and TRBJ1-2; 7 nucleotides agree with TRBD1. The germline gives CDR1 SQVTM, CDR2 ANQGSEA. The ends lost 2 bases at V and 4 bases at J; junction bases unmatched: 4. The CDR3 extends over 13 amino acids. The DNA for the CDR3 is TGCAGCGTTGAATCAAGGGGGCTCTATGGCTACACCTTC. Its translation: CSVESRGLYGYTF.

The table lists this clone with a count of one. The chain has TRBV3-1 (or the pseudogene TRBV3-2) and TRBJ2-7; a possible D gene is TRBD2 (5 bases). Germline values: CDR1 LGHDT, CDR2 YNNKEL (reference sequence). The CDR3 is made up of 12 amino acids. V lost 3 bases, J lost 6 bases, and 9 bases lay in between. CDR3 residues: CASSHVEGEQYF. The CDR3, as DNA: TGTGCCAGCAGCCACGTTGAGGGCGAGCAGTACTTC.

The chain uses TRBV10-3 and TRBJ2-7, with 7 bases matching TRBD1. Germline V gene data show CDR1 as ENHRY and CDR2 as SYGVKD. The CDR3 has 14 amino acids. The V gene end was trimmed by 2 bases and the J gene end by 4 bases; junction bases not matched to a gene: 5. The CDR3 sequence is CAISEALTGYEQYF. For the CDR3, the DNA is TGTGCCATCAGTGAGGCATTGACAGGGTACGAGCAGTACTTC.

This rearrangement joins TRBV5-1 to TRBJ2-5; possible D gene TRBD1, 6 bases. This CDR3 is 14 amino acids long. The germline V gene encodes CDR1 SGHRS and CDR2 YFSETQ. The ends were cut back, 1 base at V and 5 bases at J, with 12 bases in the middle. CDR3: CASSLYNREETQYF. In DNA, the CDR3 is TGCGCCAGCAGCTTGTACAACAGGGAGGAGACCCAGTACTTC.

The chain employs TRBV5-8 and TRBJ1-1, with D perhaps matching TRBD1 (6 bases). This CDR3 has 16 residues. Trimming shortened V by 4 bases and J by 3 bases, and 19 bases separated the two germline ends. Per germline, CDR1 SGHTS and CDR2 YDEGEE. This chain's CDR3 is CASSPTTGFRDTEAFF. CDR3 sequence (DNA): TGTGCCAGCAGCCCTACGACAGGCTTTAGGGACACTGAAGCTTTCTTT.

This clone is a singleton in its sample. The chain is built from TRBV27 and TRBJ2-7; D unresolved. The CDR3 has 16 amino acids. V was shortened by 3 bases and J by 3 bases, with 18 bases between the two germline ends. The V gene's germline CDR1 is MNHEY and CDR2 SMNVEV (reference sequence). CDR3 nucleotide sequence: TGTGCCAGCAGTTTCCGATCTGCCAGGAATAGCTACGAGCAGTACTTC. Translating gives CASSFRSARNSYEQYF.

V gene TRBV5-1 combines with J gene TRBJ2-1, with 11 bases that match TRBD2. The CDR3 length is 15 residues. The trim removed 5 bases at V and 6 bases at J, leaving 7 bases unmatched. Germline V gene lookup returns CDR1 SGHRS and CDR2 YFSETQ. The DNA for the CDR3 is TGCGCCAGCAGTCCACTAGCGGGAGTAGGCAATGAGCAGTTCTTC. Its translation: CASSPLAGVGNEQFF. The full variable domain, completed using reference TRBV5-1 and TRBJ2-1, is KAGVTQTPRYLIKTRGQQVTLSCSPISGHRSVSWYQQTPGQGLQFLFEYFSETQRNKGNFPGRFSGRQFSNSRSEMNVSTLELGDSALYLCASSPLAGVGNEQFFGPGTRLTVL.

This clone was seen a handful of times. V and J are TRBV7-2 and TRBJ2-2; 11 bases align to TRBD2. Trimming cost V 3 bases and J 5 bases; bases outside gene matches: 5. Germline-derived CDR1 and CDR2 are SGHTA and FQGNSA. The CDR3 loop spans 16 amino acids. The chain's CDR3 is CASSFFRTSGTGELFF. Written as DNA, the CDR3 is TGTGCCAGCAGCTTCTTTCGGACTAGCGGGACCGGGGAGCTGTTTTTT.

The table lists this clone with a few counts. The rearrangement links TRBV4-2 to TRBJ2-1; 13 positions agree with TRBD2. The V gene end was trimmed by 4 bases and the J gene end by 8 bases; junction bases not matched to a gene: 8. Looked up from germline, CDR1 is LGHNA and CDR2 is YNFKEQ. The CDR3 loop spans 16 amino acids. Here the CDR3 reads CASSPYTSGRGDEQFF. For the CDR3, the DNA is TGTGCCAGCAGCCCCTATACTAGCGGGAGGGGAGATGAGCAGTTCTTC.

The rearrangement links TRBV6-5 to TRBJ1-1, with no clear D. CDR1 is MNHEY, CDR2 SVGAGI, per germline. Between the trimmed V and J ends, which lost 4 bases and 4 bases, there was a span of 16 bases. The CDR3 is 15 amino acids. The CDR3 here is CASSLLLTGSTEAFF. The CDR3 coding sequence is TGTGCCAGCAGTTTACTATTGACGGGTTCCACTGAAGCTTTCTTT.

The genes are TRBV7-6 and TRBJ2-1, with 10 bases that match TRBD1. CDR1 and CDR2 (germline): SGHVS, FNYEAQ. V dropped 4 bases and J dropped 7; count of bases not matched to a gene: 10. The CDR3 runs 16 residues. CDR3 protein: CASSSGGGQGWNEQFF. The CDR3 nucleotides are TGTGCCAGCAGCTCAGGGGGGGGACAGGGGTGGAATGAGCAGTTCTTC.

The rearrangement links TRBV6-6 to TRBJ1-2, with TRBD1 as a possible D gene (6 bases). In germline, CDR1 is MNHNY, CDR2 SVGAGI (reference sequence). V gave up 0 bases and J gave up 4 bases, with 15 bases separating them. The CDR3 is made up of 16 amino acids. The DNA of the CDR3 is TGTGCCAGCAGTTACTCGACGGACAGCCCCCCCTATGGCTACACCTTC. Residues: CASSYSTDSPPYGYTF.

This clone was seen once. V is TRBV6-2 or TRBV6-3 and J is TRBJ2-7; D call uncertain. CDR3 length: 14 residues. Germline CDR1 reads MNHEY; CDR2 reads SVGEGT. Trimming shortened V by 4 bases and J by 3 bases, and 13 bases separated the two germline ends. The CDR3 nucleotides read TGTGCCAGCAGTTCTCCACTACGTTTCTACGAGCAGTACTTC. Protein product: CASSSPLRFYEQYF.